The 10 T cell receptor beta chains listed next were all sequenced from one sample in a study of post-analysis software for immune sequencing data (dated by TCRdb to the mid-2010s). On the study overall, not on this receptor specifically: Four to six TRBV segments, including TRBV5-6, TRBV5-1 and TRBV20-1, were significantly more frequent in patients than controls.

For these receptors, no antigen is known. Receptors were amplified or captured by PCR. The data were produced on an Illumina HiSeq 2500. Unique molecular identifiers were incorporated into TCR beta cDNA libraries to reduce PCR and sequencing biases. The raw public reads went through TCRdb reprocessing: fastp at Q25, MiXCR clone calling, in-frame beta chains kept. Every CDR3 protein is listed once, alongside the most common genes and DNA of its rows. This sample gives 150,000 to 200,000 distinct CDR3 sequences in total; 30% of them show up just once. The ten most abundant clones make up about 1.6% of the sample. Sample: blood. Receptors originate from a girl under 18 with multiple sclerosis.

This clonotype was observed at least ten times. At one end the junction does not follow the germline gene, possibly because of a read error. The chain employs TRBV12-3 or TRBV12-4 and TRBJ2-1, with TRBD2 identical over 8 bases. CDR3 length: 15 amino acids. CDR3 sequence reads: CASSLAGSPYNEQFF. The CDR3, as DNA: TGTGCCAGCAGCTTAGCGGGAAGCCCCTACAATGAGCAGTTCTTC.

Note on this clonotype: It may be a read error: a sequence one base away is much more abundant. The CDR3 here is CSAKSGRAYEQYF. In nucleotides, the CDR3 is TGCAGTGCTAAGAGCGGGAGAGCCTACGAGCAGTACTTC. The gene calls are TRBV20-1 and TRBJ2-4, with 8 bases that match TRBD2. The J call could be wrong; TRBJ2-7 is a better fit for the DNA end. The CDR3 runs 13 residues. Germline CDR1 is DFQATT and CDR2 is SNEGSKA (reference sequence).

In this sample, this clonotype turned up a few times. The chain joins TRBV5-1 to TRBJ1-5; D is unresolved. The CDR3 runs 11 residues. The V gene's germline CDR1 is SGHRS and CDR2 YFSETQ. Trimming pared 1 base from V and 9 bases from J, leaving 5 bases between. CDR3 DNA: TGCGCCAGCAGCTTGCGCCTGCCCCAGCATTTT. Residues: CASSLRLPQHF.

This clonotype was seen ten or more times. The chain couples TRBV6-6 to TRBJ2-1, with unresolved D. Trimming stripped 0 bases from V and 6 bases from J, with 12 bases between. The germline V gene encodes CDR1 MNHNY and CDR2 SVGAGI (reference sequence). The length of the CDR3 is 15 residues. The DNA for the CDR3 is TGTGCCAGCAGTTACTCGATCGCTGGATTCAATGAGCAGTTCTTC. Translated, it gives CASSYSIAGFNEQFF.

This clonotype occurred many times. The DNA is left out, because the CDR3 cannot be placed on it with certainty; the CDR3 is given as TCRdb lists it. V gene TRBV7-7 combines with J gene TRBJ2-1; the table names TRBD1, a call not compared with the DNA. Per the germline V gene, CDR1 is SSHAT and CDR2 is FNYEAQ (reference sequence). From its first to its last residue, the CDR3 has 17 amino acids. The CDR3 spells CASSSSVGHRGLDEQFF.

This clonotype was observed many times. The chain has TRBV10-3 and TRBJ2-5; 9 positions agree with TRBD1. The CDR3 spans 16 residues. Germline values: CDR1 ENHRY, CDR2 SYGVKD. Trimming removed 4 bases from V and 1 base from J; junction bases left unmatched: 7. Here the CDR3 DNA reads TGTGCCATCAGTGGAAGGACAGGGGCGAGCCAAGAGACCCAGTACTTC. This sequence encodes CAISGRTGASQETQYF.

This clonotype was counted many times. The chain combines TRBV7-2 with TRBJ1-1; D is ambiguous. This CDR3 has 13 amino acids. V lost 3 bases and J 0 bases, leaving 5 bases between the germline ends. Germline lookup yields CDR1 SGHTA and CDR2 FQGNSA. DNA of the CDR3: TGTGCCAGCAGCTTCTCAGTGAACACTGAAGCTTTCTTT. Protein product: CASSFSVNTEAFF.

This clonotype occurred many times. This sequence joins TRBV20-1 and TRBJ2-7, with D perhaps being TRBD1 or TRBD2 (5 bases each). The V end was cut by 6 bases, the J end by 5 bases, with 14 bases between. Germline CDR1 reads DFQATT; CDR2 reads SNEGSKA (reference sequence). CDR3 size: 12 residues. The CDR3 spells CSARDQAHEQYF. DNA for the CDR3: TGCAGTGCCCGGGACCAGGCCCACGAGCAGTACTTC.

This clonotype was picked up many times. The chain combines TRBV10-1 with TRBJ2-1, with TRBD1 matching 7 bases. The J segment lost 8 bases and the V segment lost 4 bases, leaving 5 bases of the junction unmatched. CDR3 length: 13 amino acids. Germline V gives CDR1 WNHNN, CDR2 SYGVQD (reference sequence). The CDR3 DNA follows: TGCGCCAGCAGTGGATTGACAGGGCATGAGCAGTTCTTC. It specifies CASSGLTGHEQFF.

This clonotype was seen ten or more times. This rearrangement joins TRBV10-1 to TRBJ2-3; 9 nucleotides line up with TRBD2. The germline gives CDR1 WNHNN, CDR2 SYGVQD (reference sequence). This CDR3 comprises 16 residues. With 1 base clipped from V and 2 bases from J, the junction kept 4 bases outside the gene matches. DNA for the CDR3: TGCGCCAGCAGTGAGTATCGACTAGCGGCCACAGATACGCAGTATTTT. This encodes CASSEYRLAATDTQYF.